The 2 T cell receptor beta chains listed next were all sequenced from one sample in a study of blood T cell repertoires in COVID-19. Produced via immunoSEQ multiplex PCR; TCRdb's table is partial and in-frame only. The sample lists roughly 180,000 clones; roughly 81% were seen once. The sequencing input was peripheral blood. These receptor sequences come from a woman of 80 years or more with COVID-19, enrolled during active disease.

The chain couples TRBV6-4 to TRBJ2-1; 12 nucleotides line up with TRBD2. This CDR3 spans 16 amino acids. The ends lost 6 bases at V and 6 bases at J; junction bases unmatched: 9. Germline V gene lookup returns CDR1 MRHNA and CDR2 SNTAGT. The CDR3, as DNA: TGTGCCAGCAGAGCGACTAGCGGGAGCCCGATCAATGAGCAGTTCTTC. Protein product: CASRATSGSPINEQFF.

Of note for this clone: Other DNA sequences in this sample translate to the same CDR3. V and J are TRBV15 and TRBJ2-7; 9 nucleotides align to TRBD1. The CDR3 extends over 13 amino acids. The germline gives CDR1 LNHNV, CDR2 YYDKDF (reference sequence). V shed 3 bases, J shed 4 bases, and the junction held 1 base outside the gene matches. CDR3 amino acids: CATSRDRGYEQYF. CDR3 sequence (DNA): TGTGCCACCAGCAGGGACAGGGGATACGAGCAGTACTTC.